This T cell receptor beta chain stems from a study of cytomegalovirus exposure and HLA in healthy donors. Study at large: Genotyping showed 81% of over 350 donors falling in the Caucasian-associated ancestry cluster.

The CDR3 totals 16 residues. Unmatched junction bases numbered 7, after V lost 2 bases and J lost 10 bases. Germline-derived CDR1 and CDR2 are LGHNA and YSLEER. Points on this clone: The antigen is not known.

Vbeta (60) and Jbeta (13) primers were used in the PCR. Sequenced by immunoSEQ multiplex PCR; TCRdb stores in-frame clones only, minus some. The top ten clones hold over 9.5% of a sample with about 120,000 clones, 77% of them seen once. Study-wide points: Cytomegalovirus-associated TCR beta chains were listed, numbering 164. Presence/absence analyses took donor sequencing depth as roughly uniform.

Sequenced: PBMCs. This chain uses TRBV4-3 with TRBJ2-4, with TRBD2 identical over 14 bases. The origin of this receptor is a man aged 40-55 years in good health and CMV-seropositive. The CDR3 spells CASSQPGLAGGGIQYF. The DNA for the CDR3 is TGCGCCAGCAGCCAACCCGGACTAGCGGGGGGTGGGATTCAGTACTTC.